The 29 T cell receptor beta chains below come from one sample, sequenced in a study of CD8 T cells in ankylosing spondylitis (dated by TCRdb to between 2016 and 2019). The library relied on 5' RACE. TCRdb lists the instrument as Illumina HiSeq 2500. TCRdb itself trimmed the public reads at Q25 with fastp, ran MiXCR and retained productive beta chains. Records with the same CDR3 protein are collapsed into one entry carrying the most frequent genes and DNA. This sample has 100,000 to 150,000 distinct CDR3 sequences in its table, and approximately 17% of those were observed once. Jointly, the top ten make up about 33% of the sample. For these TCRs, the target antigens are not known. Findings and caveats that apply to the study as a whole: A TCR beta motif of several highly homologous amino acid variants appeared characteristic of blood from ankylosing spondylitis patients.

Sequencing was done on a sample of blood, either unsorted or a sorted T cell fraction (not recorded which). These receptors were taken from a male donor with ankylosing spondylitis.

This clonotype was observed a few times. The chain links TRBV12-5 to TRBJ1-5, with D maybe TRBD1 (5 bases). Between the trimmed V and J ends, which lost 9 bases and 2 bases, there was a span of 11 bases. The length of the CDR3 is 13 residues. CDR1 is LGHNT, CDR2 FRNRAP, per germline. The CDR3 is CASSGSGNQPQHF. The CDR3 DNA reads TGTGCTAGCTCAGGGTCCGGCAATCAGCCCCAGCATTTT.

This clonotype has a handful of counts. The chain combines TRBV7-2 with TRBJ2-3; TRBD2 might be the D (5 bases). This CDR3 contains 13 residues. Looked up from germline, CDR1 is SGHTA and CDR2 is FQGNSA. V was cut by 5 bases and J by 6 bases, with 12 bases left in between. The CDR3 sequence is CASSSLPGDTQYF. The CDR3 nucleotides read TGTGCCAGCAGCAGCCTGCCGGGGGATACGCAGTATTTT.

This clonotype was seen a few times. The J gene is TRBJ2-7, the V gene TRBV11-2; 14 bases map to TRBD2. V trimming: 0 bases; J trimming: 0 bases; junction bases outside the gene matches: 4. This CDR3 spans 18 amino acids. Germline assignment: CDR1 SGHAT and CDR2 FQNNGV. The CDR3 spells CASSLELGTSGSSYEQYF. CDR3 nucleotides: TGTGCCAGCAGCTTAGAATTGGGGACTAGCGGGAGCTCCTACGAGCAGTACTTC. Drawing the rest from reference TRBV11-2 and TRBJ2-7, the complete variable domain is EAGVAQSPRYKIIEKRQSVAFWCNPISGHATLYWYQQILGQGPKLLIQFQNNGVVDDSQLPKDRFSAERLKGVDSTLKIQPAKLEDSAVYLCASSLELGTSGSSYEQYFGPGTRLTVT.

This clonotype was found a few times. The rearrangement links TRBV28 to TRBJ1-1; 9 positions agree with TRBD1. The CDR3 extends over 18 amino acids. CDR1 MDHEN and CDR2 SYDVKM come from the germline V gene. The trim removed 0 bases at V and 4 bases at J, leaving 12 bases unmatched. CDR3 DNA sequence: TGTGCCAGCAGTTTATGGACCGGGACAGGGAGTGTTGGCACTGAAGCTTTCTTT. Amino acids: CASSLWTGTGSVGTEAFF.

This clonotype was counted a few times. The chain carries TRBV29-1 and TRBJ2-1; weak D call: TRBD2 (5 bases). Germline CDR1 SQVTM, CDR2 ANQGSEA. The CDR3 extends over 12 amino acids. Trimming left V 6 bases short and J 10 bases short, with 16 bases between. CDR3: CSVRTGLHEQFF. As DNA, the CDR3 is TGCAGCGTCCGGACTGGGCTACACGAGCAGTTCTTC.

The chain joins TRBV7-8 to TRBJ2-7; D is possibly TRBD2 (6 bases). CDR3 size: 15 residues. Germline V CDR1 and CDR2: SGHVS, FQNEAQ. V was pared by 1 base and J by 4 bases, with 14 bases between. The CDR3 sequence: CASSLGGLGVYEQYF. For the CDR3, the DNA is TGTGCCAGCAGCTTAGGGGGACTGGGAGTATACGAGCAGTACTTC.

This clonotype was seen only a few times. The chain carries TRBV7-9 and TRBJ2-1, with TRBD2 as a possible D gene (5 bases). V was pared by 5 bases and J by 4 bases, with 9 bases between. The CDR3 has 13 amino acids. Germline CDR1 and CDR2: SEHNR and FQNEAQ (reference sequence). CDR3 sequence (DNA): TGTGCCAGCAGCCCGGGGAGTTACAATGAGCAGTTCTTC. As protein: CASSPGSYNEQFF.

This clonotype was seen only a few times. CDR3 in amino acids: CASSTGTSFNEQFF. The CDR3 bases are TGTGCCAGCAGTACGGGGACTAGCTTCAATGAGCAGTTCTTC. The chain uses TRBV12-3 or TRBV12-4 and TRBJ2-1; 9 bases agree with TRBD2. The length of the CDR3 is 14 residues. The junction had 5 bases not matched to a gene; V was cut back by 5 bases and J by 6 bases.

The table lists this clonotype with a few counts. CDR3 loop: CASSQDFRHTGELFF. The CDR3 region has the DNA TGTGCCAGCAGCCAAGATTTCCGGCATACCGGGGAGCTGTTTTTT. The chain links TRBV14 to TRBJ2-2; D is uncertain. This CDR3 contains 15 residues. The V gene lost 0 bases and the J gene lost 5 bases, with 10 bases spanning the gap. Germline assignment: CDR1 SGHDN and CDR2 FVKESK. The entire variable domain, with the rest obtained from reference TRBV14 and TRBJ2-2, is as follows: EAGVTQFPSHSVIEKGQTVTLRCDPISGHDNLYWYRRVMGKEIKFLLHFVKESKQDESGMPNNRFLAERTGGTYSTLKVQPAELEDSGVYFCASSQDFRHTGELFFGEGSRLTVL.

This clonotype was counted at least ten times. The chain has TRBV2 and TRBJ1-6, with a weak D call TRBD1 (5 bases). CDR3 size: 17 residues. Between the trimmed V and J ends, which lost 6 bases and 0 bases, there was a span of 15 bases. CDR1 and CDR2 (germline): SNHLY, FYNNEI. In DNA form, the CDR3 reads TGTGCCAGCAGACACGGGACTCCGAGCTCCTATAATTCACCCCTCCACTTT. Protein: CASRHGTPSSYNSPLHF.

This clonotype was found a few times. The chain has TRBV25-1 and TRBJ1-2; 7 bases line up with TRBD1. Germline CDR1 and CDR2: MGHDK and SYGVNS. CDR3 length equals 16 residues. J lost 1 base, V lost 1 base, and 6 bases had no gene match. This chain's CDR3 is CASSESGGVGNYGYTF. CDR3 DNA sequence: TGTGCCAGCAGTGAATCAGGGGGAGTAGGTAACTATGGCTACACCTTC.

The DNA of the CDR3 is TGCGCCAGCAGCCAGGGGACAGGGAGCCCTGAAGCTTTCTTT. It codes for CASSQGTGSPEAFF. The chain has TRBV4-1 and TRBJ1-1, with 9 bases aligning to TRBD1. The CDR3 totals 14 residues. The ends lost 3 bases at V and 6 bases at J; junction bases unmatched: 5. Per the germline V gene, CDR1 is MGHRA and CDR2 is YSYEKL.

This rearrangement joins TRBV12-3 or TRBV12-4 to TRBJ1-4, with D possibly being TRBD1 (5 bases). The CDR3 runs 11 residues. V lost 6 bases, J lost 13 bases, and 12 bases lay in between. Here the CDR3 reads CASSPGHRLFF. As DNA, the CDR3 is TGTGCCAGCAGCCCGGGGCACAGACTGTTTTTT.

This chain connects TRBV19 to TRBJ1-5; tentatively, D is TRBD1 (5 bases). The CDR3 has 13 amino acids. Deletions cut 5 bases from V and 4 bases from J, with 9 bases between. The germline V gene encodes CDR1 LNHDA and CDR2 SQIVND (reference sequence). The CDR3 DNA follows: TGTGCCAGTAGTGAGACAGAGAATCAGCCCCAGCATTTT. Protein product: CASSETENQPQHF.

This clonotype appeared a few times. The CDR3 loop is CASVLLTGTWGTSGSPNEQFF. The CDR3 coding sequence is TGTGCCAGCGTTCTGCTCACCGGGACATGGGGGACTAGCGGGAGTCCTAATGAGCAGTTCTTC. The rearrangement links TRBV11-1 to TRBJ2-1; 14 nucleotides align to TRBD2. The CDR3 is 21 amino acids. The V gene's germline CDR1 is SGHAT and CDR2 FQDESV (reference sequence). V gave up 8 bases and J gave up 7 bases; unmatched junction bases: 25.

This clonotype has only a few counts. The chain is built from TRBV20-1 and TRBJ2-3; 9 bases align to TRBD2. CDR3 length: 16 residues. Germline CDR1 is DFQATT and CDR2 is SNEGSKA (reference sequence). The V gene end was trimmed by 2 bases and the J gene end by 2 bases; junction bases not matched to a gene: 8. CDR3 amino acids: CSARPQGGRATDTQYF. CDR3 nucleotide sequence: TGCAGTGCTAGACCCCAGGGCGGGAGGGCCACAGATACGCAGTATTTT.

This clonotype was seen a few times. This rearrangement joins TRBV7-8 to TRBJ2-3; D may be TRBD1 (6 bases). CDR3 length: 18 residues. CDR1 is SGHVS and CDR2 is FQNEAQ in the germline V gene. Deletions cut 1 base from V and 1 base from J, with 18 bases between. The CDR3 is CASSLEFVSDSGTDTQYF. CDR3 coding DNA: TGTGCCAGCAGCTTAGAATTTGTATCGGACAGTGGCACAGATACGCAGTATTTT.

This clonotype has a handful of counts. The chain couples TRBV5-1 to TRBJ1-1, with D unresolved. V lost 1 base and J lost 5, with 15 bases in between. The germline CDR1 and CDR2 sequences are SGHRS and YFSETQ. The CDR3 spans 15 residues. The CDR3 sequence: CASSLTQPGFTEAFF. DNA of the CDR3: TGCGCCAGCAGCTTGACACAACCAGGTTTTACTGAAGCTTTCTTT. Drawing the rest from reference TRBV5-1 and TRBJ1-1, the complete variable domain is KAGVTQTPRYLIKTRGQQVTLSCSPISGHRSVSWYQQTPGQGLQFLFEYFSETQRNKGNFPGRFSGRQFSNSRSEMNVSTLELGDSALYLCASSLTQPGFTEAFFGQGTRLTVV.

Only a few counts were recorded for this clonotype. The rearrangement joins TRBV27 to TRBJ2-7; D is undetermined. Germline CDR1 reads MNHEY; CDR2 reads SMNVEV (reference sequence). The CDR3 spans 13 residues. V was trimmed by 5 bases and J by 2 bases, leaving 10 bases between them. The CDR3 here is CASSPDLAYEQYF. In DNA form, the CDR3 reads TGTGCCAGCAGTCCCGACCTGGCCTACGAGCAGTACTTC.

Only a few counts were recorded for this clonotype. The chain links TRBV4-3 to TRBJ2-1; no reliable D call. CDR1 is LGHNA, CDR2 YSLEER, per germline. V was trimmed by 0 bases and J by 7 bases, leaving 16 bases between them. This CDR3 is 16 amino acids long. CDR3 bases: TGCGCCAGCAGCCAAGATAGAGGTCGGCCGGAAAATGAGCAGTTCTTC. Its translation is CASSQDRGRPENEQFF.

The CDR3 sequence: CASSLVRQVSGNTIYF. The CDR3 nucleotides are TGTGCCAGCAGCTTAGTCAGACAAGTCTCTGGAAACACCATATATTTT. The chain has TRBV7-6 and TRBJ1-3; D remains unclear. Germline lookup yields CDR1 SGHVS and CDR2 FNYEAQ. Between the trimmed V and J ends, which lost 1 base and 0 bases, there was a span of 10 bases. CDR3 length equals 16 residues.

This clonotype has only a few counts. The chain is built from TRBV7-8 and TRBJ1-5; 9 nucleotides agree with TRBD1. J was trimmed by 5 bases and V by 4 bases; bases with no gene match: 6. The CDR3 has 15 residues. The V gene's germline CDR1 is SGHVS and CDR2 FQNEAQ. The CDR3 sequence is CASSSRTGVDQPQHF. The DNA for the CDR3 is TGTGCCAGCAGCTCGAGGACAGGGGTGGATCAGCCCCAGCATTTT.

V is TRBV5-5 and J is TRBJ1-4, with 7 bases lining up with TRBD1. The CDR3 consists of 15 residues. Trimming cost V 4 bases and J 0 bases; bases outside gene matches: 3. Germline V CDR1 and CDR2: SGHKS, YYEKEE (reference sequence). CDR3 nucleotide sequence: TGTGCCAGCAGCCTGGGACAGACAACTAATGAAAAACTGTTTTTT. Amino acids: CASSLGQTTNEKLFF. Together with reference TRBV5-5 and TRBJ1-4, the CDR3 gives the full variable domain: DAGVTQSPTHLIKTRGQQVTLRCSPISGHKSVSWYQQVLGQGPQFIFQYYEKEERGRGNFPDRFSARQFPNYSSELNVNALLLGDSALYLCASSLGQTTNEKLFFGSGTQLSVL.

This clonotype was detected only a few times. The chain combines TRBV12-5 with TRBJ2-1; the D is unclear. V was pared by 1 base and J by 7 bases, with 11 bases between. The CDR3 extends over 14 amino acids. The V gene's germline CDR1 is LGHNT and CDR2 FRNRAP. The CDR3: CASGLAYSGNEQFF. CDR3 in DNA: TGTGCTAGTGGTTTGGCCTATTCCGGTAATGAGCAGTTCTTC.

The chain combines TRBV27 with TRBJ1-1, with a weak D call TRBD1 (6 bases). Germline CDR1 and CDR2: MNHEY and SMNVEV (reference sequence). Trimming removed 5 bases from V and 6 bases from J, with 13 bases in between. CDR3 size: 13 residues. In nucleotides, the CDR3 is TGTGCCAGCAGTCTTACAGGGTATGCTGAAGCTTTCTTT. Amino acids: CASSLTGYAEAFF.

This clonotype was seen once. The chain links TRBV20-1 to TRBJ2-1, with 7 bases identical to TRBD2. CDR1 and CDR2 (germline): DFQATT, SNEGSKA (reference sequence). With V trimmed by 0 bases and J by 0 bases, 2 bases remained unmatched. The CDR3 sequence is 15 residues long. CDR3 DNA sequence: TGCAGTGCTAGAGAGCGCGGGAGCTCCTACAATGAGCAGTTCTTC. Protein sequence: CSARERGSSYNEQFF.

In its sample, this clonotype was seen a few times. The V call is TRBV10-1, the J call TRBJ2-1; weak D call: TRBD1 (6 bases). CDR1 is WNHNN and CDR2 is SYGVQD in the germline V gene (reference sequence). The V and J ends lost 1 base and 10 bases respectively, with 11 bases between them. This CDR3 comprises 13 residues. The CDR3 DNA reads TGCGCCAGCAGTGAGTTAAACGACAGGGAGCAGTTCTTC. It codes for CASSELNDREQFF.

The CDR3 DNA reads as TGTGCCATCAGTGAGTCGAACACTGAAGCTTTCTTT. Its protein product is CAISESNTEAFF. The gene calls are TRBV10-3 and TRBJ1-1; no clear D. CDR1 is ENHRY, CDR2 SYGVKD, per germline. V lost 0 bases to trimming and J lost 1 base, with 0 bases between them. The CDR3 is made up of 12 amino acids.

The chain joins TRBV11-1 to TRBJ2-1, with 10 nucleotides matching TRBD2. V was clipped by 5 bases and J by 4 bases; unmatched bases: 17. Germline V gives CDR1 SGHAT, CDR2 FQDESV (reference sequence). The CDR3 covers 19 residues. Here the CDR3 DNA reads TGTGCCAGCAGCGGGCAGGGAGCGCGGCTAGCGGGAGATTACAATGAGCAGTTCTTC. As protein: CASSGQGARLAGDYNEQFF.